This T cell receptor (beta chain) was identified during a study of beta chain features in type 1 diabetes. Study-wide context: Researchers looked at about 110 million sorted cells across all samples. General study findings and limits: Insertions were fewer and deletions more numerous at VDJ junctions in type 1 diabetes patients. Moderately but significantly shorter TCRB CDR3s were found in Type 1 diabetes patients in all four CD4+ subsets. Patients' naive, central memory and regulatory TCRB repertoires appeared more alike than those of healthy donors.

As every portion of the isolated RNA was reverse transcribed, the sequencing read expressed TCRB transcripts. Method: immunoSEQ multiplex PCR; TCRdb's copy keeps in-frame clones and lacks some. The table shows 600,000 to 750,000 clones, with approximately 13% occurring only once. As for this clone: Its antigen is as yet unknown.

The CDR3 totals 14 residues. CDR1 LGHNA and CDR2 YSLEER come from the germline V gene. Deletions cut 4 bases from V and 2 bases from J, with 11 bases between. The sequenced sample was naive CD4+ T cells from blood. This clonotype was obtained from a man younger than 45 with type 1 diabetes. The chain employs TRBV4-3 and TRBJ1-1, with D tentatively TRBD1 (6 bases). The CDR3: CASSRKGGNTEAFF. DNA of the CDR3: TGCGCCAGCAGCCGTAAGGGGGGTAACACTGAAGCTTTCTTT.